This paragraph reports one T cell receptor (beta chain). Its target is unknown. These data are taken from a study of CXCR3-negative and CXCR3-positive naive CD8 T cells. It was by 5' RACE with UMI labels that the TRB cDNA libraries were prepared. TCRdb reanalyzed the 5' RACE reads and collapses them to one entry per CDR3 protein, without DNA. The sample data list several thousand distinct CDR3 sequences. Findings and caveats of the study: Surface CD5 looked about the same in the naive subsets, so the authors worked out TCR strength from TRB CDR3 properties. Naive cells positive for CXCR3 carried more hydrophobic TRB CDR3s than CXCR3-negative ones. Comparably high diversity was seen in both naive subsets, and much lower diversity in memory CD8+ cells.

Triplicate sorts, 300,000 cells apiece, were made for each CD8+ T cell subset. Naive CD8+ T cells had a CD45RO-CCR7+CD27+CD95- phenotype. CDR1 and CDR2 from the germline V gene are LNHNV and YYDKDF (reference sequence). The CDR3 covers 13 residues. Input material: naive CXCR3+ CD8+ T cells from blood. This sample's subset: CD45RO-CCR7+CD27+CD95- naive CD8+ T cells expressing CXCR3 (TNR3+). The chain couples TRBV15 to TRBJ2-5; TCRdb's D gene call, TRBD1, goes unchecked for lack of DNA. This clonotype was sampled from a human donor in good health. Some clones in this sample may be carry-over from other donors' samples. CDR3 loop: CATISGGQETQYF.